What follows describes a single T cell receptor beta chain. Only in-frame clones appear in the TCRdb table, and some are missing; sequencing was by immunoSEQ multiplex PCR. Seen here are fewer than 1.4 million clones, around 78% observed once, and the top ten hold 0.61%. These data originate in a study of shared clonotypes between healthy human individuals. Investigators divided CD4+ cells into CD45RA+ naive and CD45RA-negative memory subsets. With 1 base removed from V and 0 bases from J, the gap between germline ends came to 6 bases. This CDR3 region has 14 residues. CDR1 and CDR2 (germline): KGHSH, LQKENI.

The sequence derives from a man aged 18 to 29 in good health. Some clones in this sample may be carry-over from other donors' samples. Input material: memory CD4+ T cells from PBMCs. Stated subset: CD45RA-negative fraction. The V gene is TRBV18, the J gene TRBJ1-1; D unresolved. CDR3 sequence (DNA): TGTGCCAGCTCACCACTTGAAGTGAACACTGAAGCTTTCTTT. This translates into CASSPLEVNTEAFF.